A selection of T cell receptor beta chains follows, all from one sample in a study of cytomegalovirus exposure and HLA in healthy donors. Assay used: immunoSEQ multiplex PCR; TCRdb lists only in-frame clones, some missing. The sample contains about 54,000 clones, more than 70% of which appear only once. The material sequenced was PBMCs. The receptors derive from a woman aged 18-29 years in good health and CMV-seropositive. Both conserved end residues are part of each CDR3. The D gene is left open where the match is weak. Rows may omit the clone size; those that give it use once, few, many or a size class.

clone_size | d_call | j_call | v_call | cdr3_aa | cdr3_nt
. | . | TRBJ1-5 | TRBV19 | CASRPTGDQPQHF | TGTGCCAGTAGGCCGACAGGAGATCAGCCCCAGCATTTT
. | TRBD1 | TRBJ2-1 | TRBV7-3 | CASSPLPIRAGTGEQFF | TGTGCCAGCAGCCCCCTCCCTATAAGAGCAGGGACAGGTGAGCAGTTCTTC
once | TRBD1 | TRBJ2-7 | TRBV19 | CASSIRDSYEQYF | TGTGCCAGTAGTATTAGGGACAGCTACGAGCAGTACTTC
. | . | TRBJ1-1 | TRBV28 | CASRSGNTEAFF | TGTGCCTCGAGATCAGGGAACACTGAAGCTTTCTTT
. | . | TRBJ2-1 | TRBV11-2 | CASSLALGAYNEQFF | TGTGCCAGCAGCTTAGCGCTCGGGGCCTACAATGAGCAGTTCTTC
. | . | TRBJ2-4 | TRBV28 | CASSPHTNIQYF | TGTGCCAGCAGCCCCCACACAAACATTCAGTACTTC
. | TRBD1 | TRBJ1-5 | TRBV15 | CATSRDLGTGANQPQHF | TGTGCCACCAGCAGAGATCTGGGGACAGGGGCGAATCAGCCCCAGCATTTT
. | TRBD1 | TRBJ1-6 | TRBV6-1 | CASAGTDINSPLHF | TGTGCCAGTGCCGGGACAGACATTAATTCACCCCTCCACTTT
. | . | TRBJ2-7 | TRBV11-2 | CASSFPYGQAGNYEQYF | TGTGCCAGCAGCTTCCCTTATGGACAGGCGGGAAATTACGAGCAGTACTTC
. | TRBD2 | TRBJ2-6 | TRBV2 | CASSVTSGGAGANVLTF | TGTGCCAGCAGTGTAACTAGCGGGGGGGCTGGGGCCAACGTCCTGACTTTC
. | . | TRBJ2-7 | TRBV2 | CASTDSGQPYEQYF | TGTGCCAGCACCGATAGTGGGCAGCCCTACGAGCAGTACTTC
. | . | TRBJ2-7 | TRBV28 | CASSPGSPLGFEQYF | TGTGCCAGCAGCCCCGGGAGTCCCCTCGGTTTCGAGCAGTACTTC
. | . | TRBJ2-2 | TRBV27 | CASRTGTPLYTGELFF | TGTGCCAGCCGAACGGGGACACCGTTATACACCGGGGAGCTGTTTTTT
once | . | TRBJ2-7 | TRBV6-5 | CASSYSNQGKTYEQYF | TGTGCCAGCAGTTACTCGAACCAGGGGAAAACCTACGAGCAGTACTTC
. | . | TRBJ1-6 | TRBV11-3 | CASSFQTVDNSPLHF | TGTGCCAGCAGCTTTCAAACGGTCGATAATTCACCCCTCCACTTT
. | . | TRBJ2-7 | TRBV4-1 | CASSQGAGTGPREQYF | TGCGCCAGCAGCCAAGGGGCGGGTACGGGCCCGCGGGAGCAGTACTTC
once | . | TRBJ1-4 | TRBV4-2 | CASSQDLQGSNEKLFF | TGTGCCAGCAGCCAAGATCTCCAGGGGTCTAATGAAAAACTGTTTTTT
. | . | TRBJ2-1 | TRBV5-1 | CASSLVRNEQFF | TGCGCCAGCAGCTTGGTTCGGAATGAGCAGTTCTTC
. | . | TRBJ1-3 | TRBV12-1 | CASSGDSSGNTIYF | TGTGCCAGCAGCGGTGACAGCTCTGGAAACACCATATATTTT
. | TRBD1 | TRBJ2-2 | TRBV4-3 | CASSQRGQVGELFF | TGCGCCAGCAGCCAGAGAGGACAGGTCGGGGAGCTGTTTTTT
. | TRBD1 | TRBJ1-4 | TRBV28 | CASSLDRQGERGKLFF | TGTGCCAGCAGTTTAGATCGGCAGGGGGAGAGGGGAAAACTGTTTTTT
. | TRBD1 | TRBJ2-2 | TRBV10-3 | CAISTTSGTGTGELFF | TGTGCCATCAGCACAACTTCCGGGACAGGTACCGGGGAGCTGTTTTTT
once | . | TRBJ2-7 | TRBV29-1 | CSVVQPGQGYEQYF | TGCAGCGTTGTGCAACCGGGACAAGGCTACGAGCAGTACTTC
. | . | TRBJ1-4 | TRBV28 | CASSGSNNEKLFF | TGTGCCAGCAGTGGCTCGAATAATGAAAAACTGTTTTTT
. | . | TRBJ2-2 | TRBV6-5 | CASSYQDGDGELFF | TGTGCCAGCAGTTACCAAGACGGAGACGGGGAGCTGTTTTTT
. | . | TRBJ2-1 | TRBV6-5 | CASSGGGGYNEQFF | TGTGCCAGCAGTGGGGGGGGCGGATACAATGAGCAGTTCTTC
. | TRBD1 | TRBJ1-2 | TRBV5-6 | CASNTRDRGLGGYTF | TGTGCCAGCAACACCCGGGACAGGGGGCTTGGGGGCTACACCTTC
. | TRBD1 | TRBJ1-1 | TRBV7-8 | CASSRQGTEAFF | TGTGCCAGCAGCCGACAGGGAACTGAAGCTTTCTTT
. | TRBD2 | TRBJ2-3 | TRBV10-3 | CAIREELAGGTDTQYF | TGTGCCATCAGGGAGGAATTAGCGGGCGGCACAGATACGCAGTATTTT
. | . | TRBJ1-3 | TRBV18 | CASRNPGGGNTIYF | TGTGCCAGCCGCAACCCGGGAGGGGGAAACACCATATATTTT
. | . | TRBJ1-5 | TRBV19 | CASSIGGEGNQPQHF | TGTGCCAGTAGTATAGGGGGGGAGGGCAATCAGCCCCAGCATTTT
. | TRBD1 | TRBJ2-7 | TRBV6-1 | CASWDSSYEQYF | TGTGCCAGCTGGGACAGCTCCTACGAGCAGTACTTC
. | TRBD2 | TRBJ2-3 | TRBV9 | CASSVENGGATDTQYF | TGTGCCAGCAGCGTAGAAAACGGGGGGGCCACAGATACGCAGTATTTT
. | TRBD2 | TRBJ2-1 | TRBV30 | CAWGSGGFSRAQFF | TGTGCCTGGGGTAGCGGGGGGTTTTCCCGGGCGCAGTTCTTC
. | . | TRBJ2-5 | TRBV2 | CASSVGRGETQYF | TGTGCCAGCAGTGTGGGCAGGGGAGAGACCCAGTACTTC
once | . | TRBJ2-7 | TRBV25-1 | CASSDRGSYEQYF | TGTGCCAGCAGTGACAGGGGTTCCTACGAGCAGTACTTC
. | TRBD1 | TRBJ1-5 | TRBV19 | CASSLRQGIGPQHF | TGTGCCAGTAGTCTAAGACAGGGGATAGGGCCCCAGCATTTT
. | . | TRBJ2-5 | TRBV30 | CAWTGGETQYF | TGTGCCTGGACGGGTGGAGAGACCCAGTACTTC
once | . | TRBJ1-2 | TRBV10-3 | CAITPGTRGLNGYTF | TGTGCCATCACGCCTGGGACAAGGGGATTGAATGGCTACACCTTC
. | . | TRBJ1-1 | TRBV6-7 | CASSYSAIAFF | TGTGCCAGCAGTTACTCGGCCATAGCTTTCTTT
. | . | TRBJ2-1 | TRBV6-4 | CASSERGRRDGRQFF | TGTGCCAGCAGTGAGCGGGGTCGGAGGGACGGGAGGCAGTTCTTC
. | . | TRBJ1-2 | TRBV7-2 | CASSFTGVNYGYTF | TGTGCCAGCAGCTTCACCGGGGTCAACTATGGCTACACCTTC
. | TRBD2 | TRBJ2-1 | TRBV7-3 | CASSLGTRNNEQFF | TGTGCCAGCAGCTTAGGGACTAGAAACAATGAGCAGTTCTTC
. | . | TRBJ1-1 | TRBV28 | CASSPPTGFNTEAFF | TGTGCCAGCAGTCCCCCAACAGGGTTCAACACTGAAGCTTTCTTT
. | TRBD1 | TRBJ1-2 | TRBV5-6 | CASSPGTGGFDGYTF | TGTGCCAGCAGCCCCGGGACAGGGGGTTTTGATGGCTACACCTTC
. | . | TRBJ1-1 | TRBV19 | CASSAGGLGTEAFF | TGTGCCAGTAGTGCGGGGGGATTGGGCACTGAAGCTTTCTTT
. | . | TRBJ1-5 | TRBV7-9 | CASSLAGGTQPQHF | TGTGCCAGCAGCCTAGCCGGGGGGACTCAGCCCCAGCATTTT
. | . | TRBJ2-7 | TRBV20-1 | CSADTAYEQYF | TGCAGTGCAGATACAGCCTACGAGCAGTACTTC
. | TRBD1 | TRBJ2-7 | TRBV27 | CASSLSGTGGLYEQYF | TGTGCCAGCAGTTTATCCGGGACAGGGGGTCTCTACGAGCAGTACTTC
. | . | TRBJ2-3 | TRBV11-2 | CASSWRGRDTQYF | TGTGCCAGCAGCTGGAGAGGAAGGGATACGCAGTATTTT
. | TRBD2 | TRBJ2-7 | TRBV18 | CASSPSGGLLREQYF | TGTGCCAGCTCACCTTCGGGGGGGTTGCTACGAGAGCAGTACTTC
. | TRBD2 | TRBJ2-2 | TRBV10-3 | CAISDPGLAGFSGELFF | TGTGCCATCAGTGACCCGGGACTAGCGGGGTTTTCCGGGGAGCTGTTTTTT
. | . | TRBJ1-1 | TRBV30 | CAWRKLAGSGTEAFF | TGTGCCTGGCGTAAACTGGCAGGGTCGGGCACTGAAGCTTTCTTT
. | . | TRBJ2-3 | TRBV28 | CASSLGTGAPGREGGTQYF | TGTGCCAGCAGTTTGGGTACCGGAGCTCCGGGACGCGAAGGGGGTACGCAGTATTTT
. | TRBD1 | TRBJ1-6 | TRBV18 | CASSPEGQVGSPLHF | TGTGCCAGCTCACCTGAGGGACAGGTTGGTTCACCCCTCCACTTT
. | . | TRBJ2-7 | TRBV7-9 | CASSFAGEYEQYF | TGTGCCAGCAGCTTCGCAGGGGAGTACGAGCAGTACTTC
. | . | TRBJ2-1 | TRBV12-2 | CATPGQTRLGIYNEQFF | TGTGCAACTCCGGGACAGACACGCCTTGGGATTTACAATGAGCAGTTCTTC
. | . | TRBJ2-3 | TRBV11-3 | CASSPGESRRDTQYF | TGTGCCAGCAGCCCAGGCGAGAGCCGGCGTGATACGCAGTATTTT
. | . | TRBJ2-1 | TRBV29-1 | CSVEYYLGQAGGPHGNEQFF | TGCAGCGTTGAATACTACTTGGGACAGGCGGGGGGGCCCCATGGCAATGAGCAGTTCTTC